This T cell receptor beta chain was captured in a study of blood T cells in healthy people across ages. The germline V and J ends were trimmed by 1 base and 8 bases, with 8 bases remaining between them. Germline CDR1 is DFQATT and CDR2 is SNEGSKA (reference sequence). This CDR3 has 11 amino acids. Using a J-beta primer mix together with a sample-barcoded 5' primer, a second PCR was run for roughly 7 to 12 cycles. Each CDR3 protein gets one entry after TCRdb re-called the 5' RACE reads with MiXCR. The table has about 930,000 distinct CDR3 sequences, 25% to 35% seen once. Study outcomes and limitations: Compared with aged donors, long-lived donors showed fewer expanded clones, suggesting selection.

This clonotype was counted a few times. Its target is unknown. This same sample was also part of a study on T cells of mothers and their children. That investigation notes: Biologically related mothers and children overlapped slightly more than unrelated pairs, a non-significant difference. The authors found no persistent microchimeric T cell clones.

The chain couples TRBV20-1 to TRBJ1-1; possibly TRBD1 for D (5 bases). The receptor's source is a woman in her forties in good health. The specimen sequenced was blood. Here the CDR3 reads CSARAPGEAFF. CDR3 sequence (DNA): TGCAGTGCTAGAGCCCCAGGGGAAGCTTTCTTT.